The 8 T cell receptor beta chains reported below all come from one sample, sequenced in a study of blood T cell repertoires in COVID-19. The protocol was immunoSEQ multiplex PCR, while the TCRdb copy is restricted to in-frame clones and leaves out a portion. The sample has around 280,000 clones, 90% seen once. Sequenced material: PBMCs or T cells enriched from blood (not recorded which). The receptors shown here come from a young woman with acute COVID-19.

J is TRBJ2-7 and V is TRBV11-3, with 9 positions matching TRBD1. The V and J ends lost 2 bases and 2 bases, in that order; junction bases with no gene match: 10. This CDR3 has 17 residues. CDR1 and CDR2 (germline): SGHNT, YENEEA. CDR3 in DNA: TGTGCCAGCAGCTTACAGTGGGGGGGACAGGGCCCCTACGAGCAGTACTTC. Its translation: CASSLQWGGQGPYEQYF.

The V call is TRBV15, the J call TRBJ1-5; the D is unclear. The CDR3 runs to 15 residues. Between the trimmed V and J ends, which lost 3 bases and 3 bases, there was a span of 12 bases. Germline V CDR1 and CDR2: LNHNV, YYDKDF (reference sequence). The CDR3 DNA sequence: TGTGCCACCAGCAGCCCGACATTAAACAATCAGCCCCAGCATTTT. Translation gives CATSSPTLNNQPQHF.

The V gene is TRBV27, the J gene TRBJ1-1, with D unclear. Trimming removed 6 bases at V and 7 bases at J, with 24 bases between. This CDR3 is 16 amino acids long. The germline gives CDR1 MNHEY, CDR2 SMNVEV (reference sequence). Here the CDR3 reads CASSLILGGARNEAFF. CDR3 nucleotide sequence: TGTGCCAGCAGCCTGATCCTGGGTGGAGCGAGAAATGAAGCTTTCTTT.

The V gene is TRBV29-1, the J gene TRBJ1-1; a weak D match, TRBD1 (6 bases). V was clipped by 7 bases and J by 1 base, with 10 bases between them. This CDR3 region has 12 residues. From germline, CDR1 is SQVTM and CDR2 ANQGSEA. The chain's CDR3 is CSGGQTNTEAFF. CDR3 sequence (DNA): TGCAGCGGCGGACAGACGAACACTGAAGCTTTCTTT.

V gene TRBV6-5 combines with J gene TRBJ1-1; 7 bases match TRBD1. The ends lost 6 bases at V and 2 bases at J; junction bases unmatched: 6. The CDR3 spans 14 residues. The germline V gene has CDR1 MNHEY and CDR2 SVGAGI. CDR3 loop: CASRPDRSNTEAFF. CDR3 in DNA: TGTGCCAGCAGGCCGGACAGGTCAAACACTGAAGCTTTCTTT.

The V gene is TRBV3-1 (or the pseudogene TRBV3-2), the J gene TRBJ2-1; TRBD1 agrees at 8 bases. V was pared by 4 bases and J by 3 bases, with 5 bases of the junction left unmatched. The CDR3 covers 15 residues. The germline CDR1 and CDR2 sequences are LGHDT and YNNKEL (reference sequence). The CDR3 coding sequence is TGTGCCAGCAGCCGACCGGACAGGGACTACAATGAGCAGTTCTTC. Translating gives CASSRPDRDYNEQFF.

This clone was seen only once. The V gene is TRBV14, the J gene TRBJ2-7; TRBD1 agrees at 8 bases. This CDR3 region has 20 residues. Germline CDR1 is SGHDN and CDR2 is FVKESK. V gave up 4 bases and J gave up 2 bases; unmatched junction bases: 22. CDR3 coding DNA: TGTGCCAGCAGCCGAGTAGGGCAGGGGGCAAGTTCCGAGTGGGCCTACGAGCAGTACTTC. This encodes CASSRVGQGASSEWAYEQYF.

The V gene is TRBV6-5, the J gene TRBJ2-3; 11 positions agree with TRBD1. The V and J ends lost 6 bases and 5 bases, in that order; junction bases with no gene match: 7. The CDR3 totals 15 residues. Per germline, CDR1 MNHEY and CDR2 SVGAGI. CDR3 region: CASSRDRGFGDTQYF. The CDR3 DNA follows: TGTGCCAGCAGCCGGGACAGGGGGTTTGGAGATACGCAGTATTTT.